The entry below describes one T cell receptor (beta chain). Clones were sequenced by immunoSEQ multiplex PCR, and TCRdb holds only the in-frame ones, with some missing. This table holds tens of thousands of clones, around 82% found once. These data originate in a study of blood T cell repertoires in COVID-19. Turning to the study itself: From the United States, Italy and Spain came samples of acute and convalescent COVID-19. Nucleic acid was either cDNA or gDNA, and it came from T cells, B-cell-depleted T cells, or PBMCs.

V lost 3 bases and J lost 12, with 12 bases in between. Germline-derived CDR1 and CDR2 are DFQATT and SNEGSKA (reference sequence). The CDR3 totals 11 residues. The rearrangement links TRBV20-1 to TRBJ2-1, with TRBD2 as a possible D gene (5 bases). The source of this sequence is a man older than 75 with active or convalescent COVID-19. The specimen was peripheral blood. CDR3 sequence: CSASTGRGQFF. DNA for the CDR3: TGCAGTGCTAGCACCGGACGGGGGCAGTTCTTC.